This T cell receptor (beta chain) was identified during a study of blood T cell repertoires in COVID-19. This clone was observed a single time. Germline V gene data show CDR1 as LGHDT and CDR2 as YNNKEL (reference sequence). This CDR3 contains 13 residues. The germline V and J ends were trimmed by 7 bases and 1 base, with 10 bases remaining between them. Authors' data handling: Nucleated cell number was recorded as an estimate derived from reference gene primer amplification. The repertoire was sequenced with immunoSEQ multiplex PCR; TCRdb's copy has only in-frame clones and lacks some. Clonal size and the V and J genes are those of that table, whereas D and trimming came from the DNA. The sample yields around 100,000 clones, just under 80% seen once.

The source of this sequence is an older woman with acute or convalescent COVID-19. Input material: peripheral blood. The chain links TRBV3-1 (or the pseudogene TRBV3-2) to TRBJ1-1; unclear D gene. CDR3 DNA: TGTGCCAGCACTCAGACGGGGAACACTGAAGCTTTCTTT. This sequence encodes CASTQTGNTEAFF.